Listed here are 21 T cell receptor beta chains from one sample, sequenced in a study of cytomegalovirus exposure and HLA in healthy donors. A multiplex PCR was run with 60 Vbeta primers and 13 Jbeta primers. Generated by immunoSEQ multiplex PCR, the TCRdb table keeps only in-frame clones and is missing some. Of some 110,000 clones in the sample, approximately 78% were seen once. The sample taken for sequencing was PBMCs. These receptors were collected from a woman aged 40 to 50 in good health and CMV-seronegative.

The V and J genes are TRBV7-8 and TRBJ2-1; 9 bases map to TRBD1. Germline loops: CDR1 SGHVS, CDR2 FQNEAQ. With 5 bases clipped from V and 5 bases from J, the junction kept 7 bases outside the gene matches. The CDR3 covers 15 residues. For the CDR3, the DNA is TGTGCCAGCAGCCCAAGGTGGGACAGGGACAATGAGCAGTTCTTC. Protein sequence: CASSPRWDRDNEQFF.

This clone has a single count. V and J are TRBV29-1 and TRBJ2-1; no clear D gene. The CDR3 totals 14 residues. Germline V CDR1 and CDR2: SQVTM, ANQGSEA. The V end lost 4 bases, the J end lost 0 bases, and 10 bases lay between the germline ends. The CDR3 reads CSVVWYSSYNEQFF. DNA of the CDR3: TGCAGCGTTGTCTGGTACAGCTCCTACAATGAGCAGTTCTTC.

This sequence joins TRBV28 and TRBJ2-4, with D maybe TRBD1 (5 bases). This CDR3 spans 18 amino acids. The ends were cut back, 1 base at V and 5 bases at J, with 21 bases in the middle. From germline, CDR1 is MDHEN and CDR2 SYDVKM. Here the CDR3 reads CASSLLSSKGWGQNIQYF. The CDR3 nucleotides read TGTGCCAGCAGTTTATTGAGCTCGAAGGGATGGGGCCAAAACATTCAGTACTTC.

The chain has TRBV4-3 and TRBJ2-1, with 11 bases lining up with TRBD2. The trim removed 5 bases at V and 7 bases at J, leaving 16 bases unmatched. CDR3 size: 18 residues. Germline V gives CDR1 LGHNA, CDR2 YSLEER. CDR3 nucleotides: TGCGCCAGCAGCTCAACGGGGGCTAGCGGGAGGCTGGTAAATGAGCAGTTCTTC. This codes for CASSSTGASGRLVNEQFF.

The V call is TRBV28, the J call TRBJ2-7; unclear D gene. Trimming took off 5 bases at V and 7 bases at J, with 24 bases between the two ends. Looked up from germline, CDR1 is MDHEN and CDR2 is SYDVKM. This CDR3 has 16 amino acids. CDR3 residues: CASSPFGTVRRREQYF. The CDR3 region has the DNA TGTGCCAGCAGTCCCTTTGGAACGGTCCGGAGACGGGAGCAGTACTTC.

This chain uses TRBV7-3 with TRBJ2-1; TRBD2 matches at 9 bases. V gave up 0 bases and J gave up 7 bases; unmatched junction bases: 7. Germline V gives CDR1 SGHTA, CDR2 FQGTGA. There are 16 residues in the CDR3. The CDR3 here is CASSLTAGGPENEQFF. CDR3 DNA sequence: TGTGCCAGCAGCTTAACCGCGGGAGGGCCGGAGAATGAGCAGTTCTTC.

This chain links TRBV5-1 with TRBJ2-7; 10 bases line up with TRBD2. V dropped 2 bases and J dropped 3; count of bases not matched to a gene: 2. Looked up from germline, CDR1 is SGHRS and CDR2 is YFSETQ. This CDR3 is built from 14 residues. The CDR3 spells CASSFASGSYEQYF. The DNA of the CDR3 is TGCGCCAGCAGCTTTGCTAGCGGGAGCTACGAGCAGTACTTC.

This clone was recorded a few times. The chain carries TRBV7-2 and TRBJ2-3; 12 bases are shared with TRBD2. Germline CDR1 SGHTA, CDR2 FQGNSA. The CDR3 is 15 residues long. The V gene end was trimmed by 4 bases and the J gene end by 1 base; junction bases not matched to a gene: 0. In nucleotides, the CDR3 is TGTGCCAGCAGCTCTAGCGGGAGGGGCACAGATACGCAGTATTTT. Residues: CASSSSGRGTDTQYF. Together with reference TRBV7-2 and TRBJ2-3, the CDR3 gives the full variable domain: GAGVSQSPSNKVTEKGKDVELRCDPISGHTALYWYRQSLGQGLEFLIYFQGNSAPDKSGLPSDRFSAERTGGSVSTLTIQRTQQEDSAVYLCASSSSGRGTDTQYFGPGTRLTVL.

This clone was observed once. V and J are TRBV5-4 and TRBJ1-1; D gene unclear. V lost 7 bases and J 4 bases, leaving 20 bases between the germline ends. CDR3 length equals 15 residues. Germline-derived CDR1 and CDR2 are SGHNT and YYREEE (reference sequence). The CDR3 sequence: CASGPRGGRVTEAFF. The CDR3 nucleotides read TGTGCCAGCGGACCACGGGGAGGGCGAGTCACTGAAGCTTTCTTT.

V usage is TRBV6-6 and J usage is TRBJ2-3; TRBD2 is a possible D gene (6 bases). Per germline, CDR1 MNHNY and CDR2 SVGAGI (reference sequence). The CDR3 runs 15 residues. The V end was cut by 3 bases, the J end by 1 base, with 11 bases between. The CDR3 sequence is CASSYSGVGTDTQYF. The CDR3 region has the DNA TGTGCCAGCAGTTATTCGGGGGTAGGCACAGATACGCAGTATTTT.

The CDR3 DNA is TGTGCCAGCATTACCCTAAGGGGGAACACTGAAGCTTTCTTT. Translated, it gives CASITLRGNTEAFF. The V and J genes are TRBV7-9 and TRBJ1-1, with a tentative D call TRBD1 (5 bases). V was cut by 7 bases and J by 1 base, with 13 bases left in between. The CDR3 totals 14 residues. Germline CDR1 and CDR2: SEHNR and FQNEAQ (reference sequence).

The V and J genes are TRBV10-1 and TRBJ2-7; 9 bases are a match to TRBD1. This CDR3 comprises 15 residues. V shed 5 bases and J 1 base; nucleotides not matched to a gene: 6. Germline CDR1 reads WNHNN; CDR2 reads SYGVQD (reference sequence). CDR3 nucleotides: TGCGCCAGCAGTCCCGACAGGGGGAGGTCCTACGAGCAGTACTTC. Protein sequence: CASSPDRGRSYEQYF.

The genes are TRBV6-5 and TRBJ1-5; no clear D. The CDR3 sequence is 14 residues long. Deletions cut 0 bases from V and 4 bases from J, with 7 bases between. Germline V gene sequence: CDR1 MNHEY, CDR2 SVGAGI. The chain's CDR3 is CASSYSGGNQPQHF. The DNA for the CDR3 is TGTGCCAGCAGTTACTCTGGCGGGAATCAGCCCCAGCATTTT.

The chain combines TRBV7-2 with TRBJ2-7, with 8 bases fitting TRBD2. The V gene's germline CDR1 is SGHTA and CDR2 FQGNSA. Germline trimming cut 5 bases from V and 0 bases from J; bases unmatched to any gene: 9. This CDR3 region has 16 residues. CDR3: CASSPNLAGPSYEQYF. The CDR3 region has the DNA TGTGCCAGCAGCCCAAACTTAGCGGGGCCCTCCTACGAGCAGTACTTC.

This clone was found once. The V call is TRBV9, the J call TRBJ2-1, with TRBD2 matching over 11 bases. V trimming: 4 bases; J trimming: 3 bases; junction bases outside the gene matches: 3. Germline loops: CDR1 SGDLS, CDR2 YYNGEE. The CDR3 is 15 amino acids. The CDR3 coding sequence is TGTGCCAGCAGCCCCGGGACTAGCGGCTACAATGAGCAGTTCTTC. Amino acids: CASSPGTSGYNEQFF.

A few counts support this clone. The DNA of the CDR3 is TGTGCCAGCAGCTTGAGGAGCGGGGAGACCCAGTACTTC. Translating gives CASSLRSGETQYF. The chain combines TRBV5-6 with TRBJ2-5; D is possibly TRBD2 (6 bases). The germline gives CDR1 SGHDT, CDR2 YYEEEE. CDR3 length equals 13 residues. V dropped 1 base and J dropped 5 bases, with 9 bases sitting between them.

As to this clone: Within the sample, other DNA sequences also encode this same CDR3. The chain is built from TRBV2 and TRBJ2-7; a possible D gene is TRBD2 (5 bases). Germline V gives CDR1 SNHLY, CDR2 FYNNEI. The CDR3 is 12 residues long. The V gene lost 7 bases and the J gene lost 4 bases, with 11 bases spanning the gap. DNA for the CDR3: TGTGCCAGCATTGGAGGAGCTTACGAGCAGTACTTC. This gives the protein CASIGGAYEQYF.

The rearrangement joins TRBV11-2 to TRBJ1-1; the D is unclear. Germline lookup yields CDR1 SGHAT and CDR2 FQNNGV. This CDR3 has 12 residues. Deletions cut 7 bases from V and 7 bases from J, with 13 bases between. The CDR3 loop is CASTPDGVEAFF. CDR3 DNA: TGTGCCAGCACCCCGGACGGGGTTGAAGCTTTCTTT.

The chain links TRBV7-9 to TRBJ2-3, with D perhaps TRBD1 (6 bases). This CDR3 comprises 16 residues. Germline V gene sequence: CDR1 SEHNR, CDR2 FQNEAQ (reference sequence). V was trimmed by 0 bases and J by 2 bases, leaving 12 bases between them. CDR3 nucleotide sequence: TGTGCCAGCAGCTTAGCCTGGGCAGGGGCCACAGATACGCAGTATTTT. Translating gives CASSLAWAGATDTQYF.

V gene TRBV10-1 combines with J gene TRBJ2-7; D not certain. The V and J ends lost 2 bases and 0 bases respectively, with 17 bases between them. The CDR3 extends over 17 amino acids. CDR1 and CDR2 from the germline V gene are WNHNN and SYGVQD (reference sequence). CDR3 region: CASSENRHRQTSYEQYF. CDR3 DNA sequence: TGCGCCAGCAGTGAGAATCGACACCGACAAACCTCCTACGAGCAGTACTTC.

This rearrangement joins TRBV29-1 to TRBJ2-7, with a possible D match to TRBD2 (5 bases). The V gene's germline CDR1 is SQVTM and CDR2 ANQGSEA. Trimming cost V 5 bases and J 0 bases, with 8 bases left between them. CDR3 size: 12 residues. As DNA, the CDR3 is TGCAGCGTTATGGGGAGCTCCTACGAGCAGTACTTC. It translates to CSVMGSSYEQYF.